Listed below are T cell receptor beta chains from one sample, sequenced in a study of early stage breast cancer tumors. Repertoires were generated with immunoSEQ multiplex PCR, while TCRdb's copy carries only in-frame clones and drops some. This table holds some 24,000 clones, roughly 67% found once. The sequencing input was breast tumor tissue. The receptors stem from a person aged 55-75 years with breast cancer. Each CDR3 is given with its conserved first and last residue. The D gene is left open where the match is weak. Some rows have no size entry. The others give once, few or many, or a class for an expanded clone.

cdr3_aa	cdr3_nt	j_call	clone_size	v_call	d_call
CASSFGSGEQYF	TGTGCCAGCAGCTTTGGTTCCGGCGAGCAGTACTTC	TRBJ2-7	-	TRBV13	-
CASSLTGISTDTQYF	TGTGCCAGCAGTTTAACGGGAATAAGCACAGATACGCAGTATTTT	TRBJ2-3	-	TRBV27	-
CASSQDERSAGYTF	TGCGCCAGCAGCCAAGATGAGAGGTCCGCTGGCTACACCTTC	TRBJ1-2	-	TRBV7-9	-
CASSLEGQREQPQHF	TGCGCCAGCAGCTTGGAAGGACAGAGGGAGCAGCCCCAACATTTT	TRBJ1-5	-	TRBV5-1	-
CSVRRGGGRYYGYTF	TGCAGCGTTCGAAGGGGAGGTGGCCGTTACTATGGCTACACCTTC	TRBJ1-2	-	TRBV29-1	-
CASSQLAGFSTDTQYF	TGTGCCAGCAGCCAACTAGCGGGGTTCTCCACAGATACGCAGTATTTT	TRBJ2-3	few	TRBV14	TRBD2
CASSSEGIWSTGELFF	TGTGCCAGCAGCTCGGAGGGGATTTGGAGCACCGGGGAGCTGTTTTTT	TRBJ2-2	-	TRBV5-6	-
CASRDSGRGDTQYF	TGTGCCAGCCGGGATAGCGGGAGGGGGGATACGCAGTATTTT	TRBJ2-3	-	TRBV11-2	TRBD2
CASSGTGRTDTQYF	TGTGCCAGCAGCGGAACGGGTCGCACAGATACGCAGTATTTT	TRBJ2-3	few	TRBV9	-
CATSRGGVSNQPQHF	TGTGCCACCAGCAGAGGCGGGGTCAGCAATCAGCCCCAGCATTTT	TRBJ1-5	-	TRBV15	-
CASSPSGTGHEKLFF	TGTGCCAGTAGTCCATCCGGGACAGGGCATGAAAAACTGTTTTTT	TRBJ1-4	-	TRBV19	TRBD1
CASSQGWQGSYEQYF	TGTGCCAGCAGCCAGGGTTGGCAGGGATCCTACGAGCAGTACTTC	TRBJ2-7	many	TRBV28	-
CASSNDSPSYEQYF	TGTGCCAGCAGCAACGACAGCCCCTCCTACGAGCAGTACTTC	TRBJ2-7	-	TRBV7-8	-
CASSGSQETQYF	TGTGCCAGCAGCGGGAGCCAAGAGACCCAGTACTTC	TRBJ2-5	-	TRBV6-5	-
CASSAGGVLYEQYF	TGTGCCAGCAGCGCTGGGGGGGTCCTGTACGAGCAGTACTTC	TRBJ2-7	-	TRBV7-9	TRBD2
CATTAGGSSYEQYF	TGTGCCACCACCGCGGGTGGGAGCTCCTACGAGCAGTACTTC	TRBJ2-7	few	TRBV15	-
CASSFAGTSREQFF	TGTGCCAGCAGCTTTGCCGGGACTAGCCGGGAGCAGTTCTTC	TRBJ2-1	-	TRBV5-8	TRBD2
CASSQDWIGASGSETQYF	TGTGCCAGCAGCCAAGACTGGATTGGGGCTAGCGGGAGTGAGACCCAGTACTTC	TRBJ2-5	-	TRBV14	TRBD2
CASRGAGANTEAFF	TGTGCCAGCAGGGGGGCAGGGGCGAACACTGAAGCTTTCTTT	TRBJ1-1	-	TRBV4-2	-
CAIRVQGPSADTQYF	TGTGCCATCAGAGTACAGGGGCCAAGCGCAGATACGCAGTATTTT	TRBJ2-3	-	TRBV10-3	TRBD1
CASSQDPLNIQYF	TGCGCCAGCAGCCAAGACCCATTAAACATTCAGTACTTC	TRBJ2-4	-	TRBV4-3	-
CASSYSKAGTDTQYF	TGTGCCAGCAGTTACTCGAAAGCGGGAACAGATACGCAGTATTTT	TRBJ2-3	-	TRBV6-5	TRBD2
CASSGLAGGRYNEQFF	TGTGCCAGCAGCGGACTAGCGGGAGGGCGGTACAATGAGCAGTTCTTC	TRBJ2-1	-	TRBV9	TRBD2
CASSIDGTDQETQYF	TGTGCCAGTAGTATAGACGGGACAGACCAAGAGACCCAGTACTTC	TRBJ2-5	-	TRBV19	TRBD1
CASSLTSGRVYEQYF	TGTGCCAGCAGTCTGACTAGCGGGAGGGTCTACGAGCAGTACTTC	TRBJ2-7	-	TRBV27	TRBD2
CASSPIPRDASYF	TGTGCCAGCTCACCAATCCCTCGAGATGCCTCTTACTTC	TRBJ2-5	once	TRBV18	-